This TCR beta chain was captured by sequencing in a study of T cells in Graves' hyperthyroidism and ophthalmopathy. It was RNA transcripts that yielded the amplified TCR beta CDR3 regions. The HTBI primer set served for first-round RT-PCR of the TCR CDR3. MiXCR, applied by TCRdb to the multiplex PCR reads, yields one record per CDR3 protein. Of under 40,000 distinct CDR3 sequences listed, approximately 50% are singletons. This clonotype is labeled as medium-sized. Diagnoses rested on clinical symptoms, serum thyroxine and TRAb, thyroid ultrasound and orbital computed tomography. Germline loops: CDR1 KGHDR, CDR2 SFDVKD. With V trimmed by 3 bases and J by 10 bases, 5 bases remained unmatched. The length of the CDR3 is 13 residues.

This receptor was identified in a woman in her 50s with Graves' hyperthyroidism that later progressed to Graves' ophthalmopathy. V and J are TRBV24-1 and TRBJ2-1, with TRBD2 matching 7 bases. Material for sequencing was blood. DNA of the CDR3: TGTGCCACCAGTGATGGGGCGGGAGAGGAGCAGTTCTTC. Amino acid sequence: CATSDGAGEEQFF.